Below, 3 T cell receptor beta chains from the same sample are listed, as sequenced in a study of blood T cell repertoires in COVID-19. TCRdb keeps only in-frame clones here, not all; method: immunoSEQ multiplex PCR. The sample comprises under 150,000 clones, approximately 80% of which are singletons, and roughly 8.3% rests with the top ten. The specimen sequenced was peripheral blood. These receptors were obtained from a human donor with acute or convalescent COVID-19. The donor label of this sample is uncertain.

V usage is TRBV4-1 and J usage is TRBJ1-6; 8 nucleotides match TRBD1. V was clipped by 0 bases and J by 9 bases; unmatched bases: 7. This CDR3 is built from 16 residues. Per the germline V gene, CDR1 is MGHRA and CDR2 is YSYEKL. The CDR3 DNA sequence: TGCGCCAGCAGCCAAGAAAACAGGGGGTCTAGTTCACCCCTCCACTTT. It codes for CASSQENRGSSSPLHF.

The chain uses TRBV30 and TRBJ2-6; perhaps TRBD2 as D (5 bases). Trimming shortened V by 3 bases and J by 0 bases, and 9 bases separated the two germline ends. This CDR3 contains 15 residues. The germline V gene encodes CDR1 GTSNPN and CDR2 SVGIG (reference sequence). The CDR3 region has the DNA TGTGCCTGGAGATCTGGGAGCTCTGGGGCCAACGTCCTGACTTTC. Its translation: CAWRSGSSGANVLTF.

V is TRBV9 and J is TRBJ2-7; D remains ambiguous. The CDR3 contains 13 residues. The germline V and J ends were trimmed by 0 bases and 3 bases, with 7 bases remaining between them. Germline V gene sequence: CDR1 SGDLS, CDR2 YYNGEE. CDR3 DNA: TGTGCCAGCAGCGTAGGAGGCAGCTACGAGCAGTACTTC. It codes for CASSVGGSYEQYF. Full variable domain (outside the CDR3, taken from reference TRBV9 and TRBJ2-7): DSGVTQTPKHLITATGQRVTLRCSPRSGDLSVYWYQQSLDQGLQFLIQYYNGEERAKGNILERFSAQQFPDLHSELNLSSLELGDSALYFCASSVGGSYEQYFGPGTRLTVT.